This T cell receptor beta chain was identified during a study of blood T cell repertoires in COVID-19. Study context: The study drew acute and convalescent COVID-19 samples from the United States, Italy and Spain. Sources were T cells, B-cell-depleted T cells, or PBMCs; the material itself was cDNA or gDNA.

CDR3 length equals 16 residues. Per germline, CDR1 KGHSH and CDR2 LQKENI. Trimming took 3 bases from V and 7 from J, leaving 16 bases between them. Authors' processing steps: Amplification of reference gene primers provided the estimated nucleated cell counts. The table came from immunoSEQ multiplex PCR; TCRdb's copy has only in-frame clones and leaves some out. V and J calls and clone size are as listed in that table; D and trimming were resolved from the DNA. The table shows approximately 89,000 clones, with about 74% occurring only once. The sequence was collected from a human donor in a cohort sampled during active COVID-19. V is TRBV18 and J is TRBJ1-6; D might be TRBD1 (6 bases). Sample: peripheral blood. In nucleotides, the CDR3 is TGTGCCAGCTCACCTGGACAGCCAGCCGCGAATTCACCCCTCCACTTT. Its translation: CASSPGQPAANSPLHF.